This T cell receptor (beta chain) is from a study of blood T cells in healthy people across ages. Study-level results: It was the long-lived donors that had more naive CD4+ cells and higher diversity than aged donors.

Sample-barcoded 5' priming and a J-beta primer mix drove a second PCR of about 6 to 11 cycles. TCRdb called the 5' RACE reads again in MiXCR, with one record for every CDR3 protein. The sample shows roughly 410,000 distinct CDR3 sequences, approximately 51% of them seen only once. Donors ranged from roughly 6 to 100 years old and were healthy Caucasians in Russia. Concerning this clonotype itself: The antigen is unknown.

CDR1 is MNHEY and CDR2 is SVGAGI in the germline V gene. The CDR3 is 15 residues long. The germline V and J ends were trimmed by 8 bases and 3 bases, with 20 bases remaining between them. The sequencing input was blood. This TCR was sampled from a man between 60 and 75 years old in good health. The chain combines TRBV6-5 with TRBJ2-7; D is unresolved. CDR3 protein: CASGFPGRKNYEQYF. CDR3 sequence (DNA): TGTGCCAGCGGATTCCCTGGACGGAAAAACTACGAGCAGTACTTC.